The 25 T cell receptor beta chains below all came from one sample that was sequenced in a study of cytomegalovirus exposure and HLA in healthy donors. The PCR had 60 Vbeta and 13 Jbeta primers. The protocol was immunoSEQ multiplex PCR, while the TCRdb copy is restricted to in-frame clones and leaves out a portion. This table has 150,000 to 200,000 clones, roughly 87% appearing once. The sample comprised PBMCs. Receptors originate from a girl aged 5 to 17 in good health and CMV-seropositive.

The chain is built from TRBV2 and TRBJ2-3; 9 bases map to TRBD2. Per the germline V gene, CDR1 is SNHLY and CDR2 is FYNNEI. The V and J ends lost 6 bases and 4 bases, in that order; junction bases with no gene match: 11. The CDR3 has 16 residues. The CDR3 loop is CASRDDIAGAADTQYF. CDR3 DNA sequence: TGTGCCAGCAGAGATGACATAGCGGGAGCGGCAGATACGCAGTATTTT.

The CDR3 DNA is TGCGCCAGCAGCCGCGGGACAGGGCGAGACTATGGCTACACCTTC. Translated, it gives CASSRGTGRDYGYTF. The chain uses TRBV5-1 and TRBJ1-2, with TRBD1 identical over 9 bases. The germline V gene has CDR1 SGHRS and CDR2 YFSETQ. V lost 4 bases to trimming and J lost 3 bases; unmatched junction nucleotides: 7. The CDR3 runs to 15 residues.

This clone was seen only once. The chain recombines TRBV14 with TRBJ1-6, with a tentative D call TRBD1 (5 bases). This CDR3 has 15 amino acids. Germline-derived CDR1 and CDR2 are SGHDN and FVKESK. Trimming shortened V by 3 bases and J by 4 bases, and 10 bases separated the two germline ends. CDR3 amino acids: CASSQRGAYNSPLHF. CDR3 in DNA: TGTGCCAGCAGCCAGCGTGGGGCTTATAATTCACCCCTCCACTTT.

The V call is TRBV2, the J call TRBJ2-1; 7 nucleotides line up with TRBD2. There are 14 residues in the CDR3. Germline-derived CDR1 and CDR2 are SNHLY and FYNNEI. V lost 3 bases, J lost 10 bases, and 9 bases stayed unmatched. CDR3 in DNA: TGTGCCAGCAGTGATTCTAGCGGTGGCTGGGAGCAGTTCTTC. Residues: CASSDSSGGWEQFF.

The CDR3 bases are TGTGCCAGCAGCTTAACCAGGGCGACTGAAGCTTTCTTT. This sequence encodes CASSLTRATEAFF. The chain uses TRBV7-3 and TRBJ1-1; D is perhaps TRBD1 (5 bases). CDR1 is SGHTA and CDR2 is FQGTGA in the germline V gene. The V and J ends lost 0 bases and 5 bases respectively, with 7 bases between them. This CDR3 spans 13 amino acids.

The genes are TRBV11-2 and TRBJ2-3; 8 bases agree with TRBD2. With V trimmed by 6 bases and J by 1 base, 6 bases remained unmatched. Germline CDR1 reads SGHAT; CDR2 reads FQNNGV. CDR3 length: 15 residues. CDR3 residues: CASRRSGVRTDTQYF. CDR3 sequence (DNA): TGTGCCAGCAGACGTAGCGGGGTTCGCACAGATACGCAGTATTTT. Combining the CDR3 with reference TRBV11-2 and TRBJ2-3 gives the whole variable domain EAGVAQSPRYKIIEKRQSVAFWCNPISGHATLYWYQQILGQGPKLLIQFQNNGVVDDSQLPKDRFSAERLKGVDSTLKIQPAKLEDSAVYLCASRRSGVRTDTQYFGPGTRLTVL.

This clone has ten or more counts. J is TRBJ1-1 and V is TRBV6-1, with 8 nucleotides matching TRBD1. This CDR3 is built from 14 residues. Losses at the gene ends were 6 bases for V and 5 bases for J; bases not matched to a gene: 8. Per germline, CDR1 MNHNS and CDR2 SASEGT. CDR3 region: CASRLGQESTEAFF. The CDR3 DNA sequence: TGTGCCAGCAGGTTGGGACAGGAGTCGACTGAAGCTTTCTTT.

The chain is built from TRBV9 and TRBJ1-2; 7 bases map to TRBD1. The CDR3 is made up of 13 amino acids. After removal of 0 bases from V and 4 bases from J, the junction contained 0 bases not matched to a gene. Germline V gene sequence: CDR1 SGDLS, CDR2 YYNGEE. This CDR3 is CASSVEGAYGYTF. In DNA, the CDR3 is TGTGCCAGCAGCGTAGAGGGGGCCTATGGCTACACCTTC.

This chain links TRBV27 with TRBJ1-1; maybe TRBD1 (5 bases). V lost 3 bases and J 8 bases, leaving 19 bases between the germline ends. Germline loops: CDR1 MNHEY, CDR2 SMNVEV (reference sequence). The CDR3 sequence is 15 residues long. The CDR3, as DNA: TGTGCCAGCAGTTTTTCTTGGGACCGGAGGGGCGAAGCTTTCTTT. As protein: CASSFSWDRRGEAFF.

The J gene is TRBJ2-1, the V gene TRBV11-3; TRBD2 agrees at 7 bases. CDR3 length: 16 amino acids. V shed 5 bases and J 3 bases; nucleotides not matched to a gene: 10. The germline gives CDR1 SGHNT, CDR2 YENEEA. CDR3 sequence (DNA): TGTGCCAGCAGCCTCGGGGGAGGGATGGACTACAATGAGCAGTTCTTC. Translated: CASSLGGGMDYNEQFF.

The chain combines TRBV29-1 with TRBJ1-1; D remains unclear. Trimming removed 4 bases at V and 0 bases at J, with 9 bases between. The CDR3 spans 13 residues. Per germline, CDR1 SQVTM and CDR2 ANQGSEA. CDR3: CSVVYRLNTEAFF. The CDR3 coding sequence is TGCAGCGTTGTATACAGACTGAACACTGAAGCTTTCTTT.

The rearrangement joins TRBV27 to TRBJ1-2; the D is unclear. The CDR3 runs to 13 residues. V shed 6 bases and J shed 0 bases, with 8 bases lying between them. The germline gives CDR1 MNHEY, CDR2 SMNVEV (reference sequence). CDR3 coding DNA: TGTGCCAGCAGGGAGGGCGCTAACTATGGCTACACCTTC. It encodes CASREGANYGYTF.

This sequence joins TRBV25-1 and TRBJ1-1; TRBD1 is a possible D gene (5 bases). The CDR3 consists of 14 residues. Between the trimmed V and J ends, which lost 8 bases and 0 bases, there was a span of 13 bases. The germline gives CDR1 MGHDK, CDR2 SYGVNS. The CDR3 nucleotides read TGTGCCAGCCAGGACGGGACTTTGAACACTGAAGCTTTCTTT. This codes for CASQDGTLNTEAFF.

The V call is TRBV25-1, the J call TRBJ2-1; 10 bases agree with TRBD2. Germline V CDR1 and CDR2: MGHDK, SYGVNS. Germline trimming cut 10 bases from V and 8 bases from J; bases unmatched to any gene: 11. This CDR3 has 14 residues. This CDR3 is CAMAGSGRLDEQFF. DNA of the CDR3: TGTGCCATGGCGGGTAGCGGGAGGTTGGATGAGCAGTTCTTC.

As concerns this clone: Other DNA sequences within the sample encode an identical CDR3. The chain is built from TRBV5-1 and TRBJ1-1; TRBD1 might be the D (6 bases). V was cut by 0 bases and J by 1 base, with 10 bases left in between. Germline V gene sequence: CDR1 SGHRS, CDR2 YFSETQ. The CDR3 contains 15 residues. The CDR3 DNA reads TGCGCCAGCAGCTTGGGGGGGCAGGGGAACACTGAAGCTTTCTTT. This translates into CASSLGGQGNTEAFF.

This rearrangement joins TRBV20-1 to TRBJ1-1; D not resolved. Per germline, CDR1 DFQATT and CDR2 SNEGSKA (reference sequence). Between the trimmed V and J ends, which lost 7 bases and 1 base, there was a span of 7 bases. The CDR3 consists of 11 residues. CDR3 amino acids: CSVSGNTEAFF. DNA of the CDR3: TGCAGTGTTTCGGGGAACACTGAAGCTTTCTTT.

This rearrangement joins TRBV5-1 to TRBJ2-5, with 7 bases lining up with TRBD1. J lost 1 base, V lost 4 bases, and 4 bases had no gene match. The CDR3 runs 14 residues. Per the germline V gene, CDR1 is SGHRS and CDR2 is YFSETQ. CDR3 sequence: CASSKRQGQETQYF. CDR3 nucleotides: TGCGCCAGCAGCAAGAGACAGGGCCAAGAGACCCAGTACTTC.

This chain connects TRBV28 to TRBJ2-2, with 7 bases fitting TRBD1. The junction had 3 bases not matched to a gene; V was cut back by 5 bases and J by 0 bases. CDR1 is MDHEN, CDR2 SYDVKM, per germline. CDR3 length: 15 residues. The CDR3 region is CASSPTGANTGELFF. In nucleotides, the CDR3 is TGTGCCAGCAGTCCCACAGGGGCGAACACCGGGGAGCTGTTTTTT.

The CDR3 region has the DNA TGTGCCAGCAGCCCGGCTAGCTCGGCGTACACAGATACGCAGTATTTT. This gives the protein CASSPASSAYTDTQYF. The chain recombines TRBV5-4 with TRBJ2-3; weak D call: TRBD2 (5 bases). The germline gives CDR1 SGHNT, CDR2 YYREEE (reference sequence). With 4 bases removed from V and 2 bases from J, the gap between germline ends came to 17 bases. The CDR3 extends over 16 amino acids.

This CDR3 reads CSAAANLEAFF. The CDR3 coding sequence is TGCAGTGCTGCTGCTAACCTTGAAGCTTTCTTT. This chain connects TRBV20-1 to TRBJ1-1, with D unclear. Trimming stripped 5 bases from V and 7 bases from J, with 11 bases between. Germline V gives CDR1 DFQATT, CDR2 SNEGSKA (reference sequence). CDR3 length equals 11 residues.

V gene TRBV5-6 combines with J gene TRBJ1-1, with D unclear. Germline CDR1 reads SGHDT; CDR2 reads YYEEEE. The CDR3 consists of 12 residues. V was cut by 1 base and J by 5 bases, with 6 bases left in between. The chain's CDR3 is CASSLRRTEAFF. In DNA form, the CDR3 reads TGTGCCAGCAGCTTGAGGAGGACTGAAGCTTTCTTT. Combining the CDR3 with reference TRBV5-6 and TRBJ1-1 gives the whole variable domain DAGVTQSPTHLIKTRGQQVTLRCSPKSGHDTVSWYQQALGQGPQFIFQYYEEEERQRGNFPDRFSGHQFPNYSSELNVNALLLGDSALYLCASSLRRTEAFFGQGTRLTVV.

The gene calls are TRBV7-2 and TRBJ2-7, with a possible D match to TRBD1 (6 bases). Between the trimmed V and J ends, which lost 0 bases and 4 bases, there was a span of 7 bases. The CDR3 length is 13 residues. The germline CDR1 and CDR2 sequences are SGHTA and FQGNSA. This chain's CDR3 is CASSLAQGYEQYF. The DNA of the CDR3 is TGTGCCAGCAGCTTAGCCCAGGGGTACGAGCAGTACTTC.

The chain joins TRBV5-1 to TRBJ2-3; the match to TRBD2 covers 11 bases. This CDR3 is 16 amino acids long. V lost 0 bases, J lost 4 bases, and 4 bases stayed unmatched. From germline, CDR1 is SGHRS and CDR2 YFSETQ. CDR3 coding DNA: TGCGCCAGCAGCTTGGAGGTTAGCGGGGGGGCAGATACGCAGTATTTT. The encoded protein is CASSLEVSGGADTQYF.

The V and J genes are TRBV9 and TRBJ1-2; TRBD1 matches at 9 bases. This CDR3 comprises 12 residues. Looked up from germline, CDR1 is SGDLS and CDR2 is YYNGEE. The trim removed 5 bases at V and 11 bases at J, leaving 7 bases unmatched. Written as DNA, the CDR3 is TGTGCCAGCAGACCAACAGGGGGCTTGTACACCTTC. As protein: CASRPTGGLYTF.

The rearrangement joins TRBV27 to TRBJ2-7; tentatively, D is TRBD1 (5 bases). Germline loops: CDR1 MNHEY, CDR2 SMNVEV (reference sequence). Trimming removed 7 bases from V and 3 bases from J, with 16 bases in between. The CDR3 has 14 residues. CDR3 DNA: TGTGCCAGCAAAAAGGGGCAAATAAGCTACGAGCAGTACTTC. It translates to CASKKGQISYEQYF.